This T cell receptor (beta chain) came from a study of blood T cells in healthy people across ages (dated by TCRdb to 2014 to 2015). As for the study more broadly: In model experiments, roughly one uniquely barcoded TCR beta cDNA molecule per two T cells was captured by template switching. Using deep sequencing normalized with unique cDNA molecular identifiers, the study measured how TCR beta repertoire diversity changes with age. Four age groups were formed from the donors: young (average around 15 years), middle-aged (around 40), aged (62) and long-lived (less than 85). Two additional independent replicas of 1 million unique cDNA reads from the same blood draw were analyzed for two donors (one aged 18 to 30 and one aged 80 or older).

As regards this clonotype: The specificity of this receptor is unknown. At one of its ends the junction is not consistent with the germline gene, which may arise from a read error.

The donors were some 36 Caucasian individuals from Russia, aged 6 to 90 years, who were systemically healthy. Approximately 9.7 milliliters of peripheral blood were drawn from each donor into EDTA-treated Vacutainer tubes. Ficoll-Paque density-gradient centrifugation was used to isolate PBMCs, with at least 6.5 million per sample. Total RNA, at least 6 micrograms per sample, was extracted from PBMCs with Trizol reagent. For every donor, an aliquot of PBMCs went through flow cytometry to measure the percentages of naive CD45RAhigh/CD27high T cells. The germline V gene (reference sequence) gives CDR1 as LNHNV and CDR2 as YYDKDF. The CDR3 holds 17 amino acids from the cysteine to the phenylalanine. The sequence is cut down to CDR3 DNA, 51 bases in frame from base 1. Libraries came from 5' RACE. The listed sequencing device is Illumina HiSeq 2500. A second PCR of about 6 to 12 cycles was run with a J-beta primer mix and a sample-barcoded 5' primer. Each TCR beta cDNA molecule received a unique molecular identifier from a template-switch 5' adaptor carrying 12 random nucleotides. At least 2.5 million CDR3-containing paired-end reads were obtained from each sample. The Mint cDNA synthesis kit, primed by a TRBC-specific oligonucleotide, was used to synthesize first-strand cDNA from all RNA. Following uracil-DNA glycosylase treatment, a first 18-cycle PCR with universal primers M1SS and BC2_uni_R was performed on all cDNA. As for how the authors treated the data: For normalization, 1 million high-quality reads were randomly selected from each sample, with every read carrying a distinct molecular identifier. Reads sharing molecular identifiers were discarded rather than binned into consensus sequences. CDR3 identification, clonotype clustering and error correction used MiTCR with a Q25 quality threshold and the strictest error-elimination algorithm. Lower-bound total TCR beta diversity was estimated with a nonparametric unseen species model using Euler transformation. TCRdb took the public reads, trimmed them with fastp at Q25, ran MiXCR for clone calling and kept in-frame beta chains. CDR3 protein duplicates are merged, each entry listing the most common genes and DNA. Here the V and J calls rest on TCRdb's processing, not on the authors' analysis. The sample table holds about 930,000 distinct CDR3 sequences, of which 29% were seen once. Roughly 10% of the sample is taken by the ten largest.

Points the paper makes about the study in general: There was a strong correlation between observed TCR beta diversity and the percentage of naive T cells measured by flow cytometry. Observed TCR beta diversity per million T cells fell roughly linearly with age, and a significant reduction was already apparent by age about 36. Compared with the aged group, more naive CD4+ T cells, fewer expanded clones and increased TCR diversity were shown by the long-lived group, suggesting age selection. Estimates of total diversity from one million sequenced T cells were regarded as lower bounds and underestimates. Because profiling used bulk unsorted PBMCs, naive and antigen-experienced compartments could not be compared conclusively. Donor CMV infection status was unknown, potentially confounding age-related changes in expanded clonotypes.

These same records also appear under a second study, on T cells of mothers and their children. The second study also describes: The donors were nine systemically healthy Caucasian individuals, made up of three mothers and their six children. cDNA synthesis used all of the extracted RNA, with around 1.5 ug of RNA in each 15 ul reaction. In the second PCR, the M1S primer added sample barcodes and 2-4 random nucleotides. More than 9.5 million TCR beta CDR3 reads were obtained from each mother, and about 3 million reads were obtained from each child. TCR recombination output is similarly shaped by thymic selection in related and unrelated pairs, with a minor effect exerted by inherited differences. Related mother-child pairs always showed normalized repertoire overlap that was slightly higher than in unrelated mother-child pairs, though the difference was never significant. No persistent microchimeric T cell clones were detected, at a sensitivity of around 97 clones per million clonotypes. The study used deep NGS to compare TCR beta repertoires of mothers and children, seeking features distinguishing related mother-child pairs from unrelated individuals. On average, the children were approximately 11 +/- 4 years old, while the mothers were approximately 40 +/- 4 years old. After adapters were ligated using NEBNext reagents, the libraries underwent 100+100 nt paired-end sequencing on an Illumina HiSeq 2000. To prevent cross-contamination, the mother and child libraries were prepared a month apart and were sequenced in separate runs. Each donor had between about 450,000 and 2,100,000 distinct TCR beta clonotypes identified. Naive TCR beta clonotypes were estimated from low-frequency clonotypes matched to each donor's FACS-determined naive share, without sorting.

The sample consisted of blood. The source is a woman in her forties in good health. This receptor chain uses TRBV15 and TRBJ2-5; the central 9 bases match TRBD2. The DNA reads TGTGCCCCCAGCGGGGGCTCCGGGACTAGCTTTGTGGAGACCCAGTACTTC. Its coded protein is CAPSGGSGTSFVETQYF.